These 14 T cell receptor beta chains came from one sample sequenced in a study of CD8+CD57+ T cells in acquired aplastic anemia. Both TCR beta VDJ combination and CDR3 sequence profiling were carried out. Genomic DNA was the template for this profiling. TCRdb ran MiXCR on the reads and lists one entry per CDR3 protein. Of roughly 50,000 distinct CDR3 sequences in the sample, around 69% were seen once. The sequenced sample was sorted CD4+, CD8+, or CD8+CD57+ T cells (not recorded which) from PBMCs. The receptor set was obtained from a human donor in good health, serving as a control.

This chain connects TRBV25-1 to TRBJ2-7; possibly TRBD1 or TRBD2 for D (5 bases each). The CDR3 has 16 amino acids. CDR1 is MGHDK, CDR2 SYGVNS, per germline. With 6 bases removed from V and 2 bases from J, the gap between germline ends came to 20 bases. The CDR3 loop reads CASSLFSERGTYEQYF. Written as DNA, the CDR3 is TGTGCCAGCAGCTTATTCTCTGAACGGGGCACCTACGAGCAGTACTTC.

The chain uses TRBV15 and TRBJ2-7; weak D call: TRBD1 (5 bases). Trimming took off 1 base at V and 3 bases at J, with 10 bases between the two ends. The CDR3 contains 14 residues. Germline CDR1 is LNHNV and CDR2 is YYDKDF (reference sequence). CDR3 region: CATSRGQGGYEQYF. In DNA form, the CDR3 reads TGTGCCACCAGCAGAGGTCAGGGCGGCTACGAGCAGTACTTC.

This chain joins TRBV5-1 and TRBJ2-7; no firm D call. V shed 0 bases and J shed 6 bases, with 7 bases lying between them. The CDR3 is 12 residues long. CDR1 and CDR2 from the germline V gene are SGHRS and YFSETQ. Here the CDR3 reads CASSLDPPEQYF. As DNA, the CDR3 is TGCGCCAGCAGCTTGGATCCTCCCGAGCAGTACTTC.

The CDR3 protein is CASSLGQGVDNEQFF. The DNA for the CDR3 is TGTGCCAGCAGCTTAGGACAGGGTGTTGACAATGAGCAGTTCTTC. V and J are TRBV11-1 and TRBJ2-1, with 7 bases lining up with TRBD1. Trimming took 1 base from V and 5 from J; bases not matched to a gene: 5. Germline loops: CDR1 SGHAT, CDR2 FQDESV (reference sequence). This CDR3 has 15 amino acids.

The rearrangement uses TRBV5-1 and TRBJ2-2; TRBD2 matches at 9 bases. V shed 5 bases, J shed 7 bases, and the junction held 0 bases outside the gene matches. Germline loops: CDR1 SGHRS, CDR2 YFSETQ. There are 12 residues in the CDR3. CDR3 in DNA: TGCGCCAGCAGACTAGCGGGCGGGGAGCTGTTTTTT. Protein sequence: CASRLAGGELFF.

Comments on this clonotype: A much more abundant neighbour one base away suggests this may be a read error. The J gene is TRBJ2-1, the V gene TRBV4-2; 12 bases map to TRBD2. The germline V gene has CDR1 LGHNA and CDR2 YNFKEQ. This CDR3 comprises 17 residues. Germline trimming cut 3 bases from V and 10 bases from J; bases unmatched to any gene: 13. The CDR3 spells CASSQDHTSGRPEEQFF. The CDR3 nucleotides are TGTGCCAGCAGCCAGGACCATACTAGCGGGAGGCCTGAGGAGCAGTTCTTC.

This chain joins TRBV12-3 or TRBV12-4 and TRBJ1-1; no reliable D call. CDR3 length equals 13 residues. Trimming pared 11 bases from V and 7 bases from J, leaving 20 bases between. CDR3 sequence (DNA): TGTGCCTCCGATCGCCTACGGCAATATGAAGCTTTCTTT. This sequence encodes CASDRLRQYEAFF.

V is TRBV15 and J is TRBJ1-5, with D possibly matching TRBD1 (5 bases). Germline lookup yields CDR1 LNHNV and CDR2 YYDKDF (reference sequence). The CDR3 covers 13 residues. Between the trimmed V and J ends, which lost 5 bases and 9 bases, there was a span of 14 bases. DNA of the CDR3: TGTGCCACCAGCGAGAGGGCCGGGGGGCCCCAGCATTTT. This encodes CATSERAGGPQHF.

This clonotype was picked up a small number of times. The genes are TRBV5-4 and TRBJ2-6, with D hard to call. The germline CDR1 and CDR2 sequences are SGHNT and YYREEE (reference sequence). V was trimmed by 4 bases and J by 0 bases, leaving 11 bases between them. CDR3 length: 16 amino acids. The CDR3 spells CASSGSRHSGANVLTF. Here the CDR3 DNA reads TGTGCCAGCAGCGGATCTCGGCACTCTGGGGCCAACGTCCTGACTTTC.

This sequence joins TRBV19 and TRBJ1-2; possible D gene TRBD1, 5 bases. V was shortened by 4 bases and J by 8 bases, with 14 bases between the two germline ends. The CDR3 has 13 amino acids. From germline, CDR1 is LNHDA and CDR2 SQIVND (reference sequence). DNA of the CDR3: TGTGCCAGTAGTAGGGGGGACTTCTGGGGCTACACCTTC. This gives the protein CASSRGDFWGYTF.

The chain has TRBV20-1 and TRBJ1-2; maybe TRBD1 (6 bases). V lost 6 bases and J 4 bases, leaving 21 bases between the germline ends. Germline V CDR1 and CDR2: DFQATT, SNEGSKA (reference sequence). The CDR3 totals 15 residues. CDR3 amino acids: CSAPDRRGTIYGYTF. The CDR3 DNA sequence: TGCAGTGCGCCCGACAGGAGAGGCACGATCTATGGCTACACCTTC.

V and J are TRBV2 and TRBJ1-2; 11 bases align to TRBD1. After removal of 3 bases from V and 4 bases from J, the junction contained 4 bases not matched to a gene. Germline CDR1 and CDR2: SNHLY and FYNNEI. CDR3 size: 15 residues. The CDR3: CASSDGQGATYGYTF. CDR3 DNA sequence: TGTGCCAGCAGTGACGGACAGGGGGCGACCTATGGCTACACCTTC.

Only one count was recorded for this clonotype. V and J are TRBV29-1 and TRBJ1-1; weak D call: TRBD1 (5 bases). Deletions cut 6 bases from V and 3 bases from J, with 11 bases between. This CDR3 is 12 amino acids long. The germline CDR1 and CDR2 sequences are SQVTM and ANQGSEA. The CDR3 DNA follows: TGCAGCGTGGCATCGGGGGACACTGAAGCTTTCTTT. Amino acids: CSVASGDTEAFF.

On this clonotype itself: It is likely a read error, because the conserved phenylalanine at the end of the CDR3 is missing. The V call is TRBV7-3, the J call TRBJ2-2; 11 nucleotides line up with TRBD1. Germline-derived CDR1 and CDR2 are SGHTA and FQGTGA. The ends lost 3 bases at V and 4 bases at J; junction bases unmatched: 7. The CDR3 length is 17 residues. The DNA of the CDR3 is TGTGCCAGCAGCTTGGCAGGGACAGGGGGTGCCACCGGGGAGCTGTTTGTT. Protein: CASSLAGTGGATGELFV.